The 10 T cell receptor beta chains in this list originate from one sample, sequenced in a study of CD8 T cells in ankylosing spondylitis. Points from the study as a whole: One TCR beta motif, made up of under ten highly homologous variants, appeared characteristic of ankylosing spondylitis blood.

TCRdb analysed the 5' RACE reads with MiXCR anew, one entry per CDR3 protein. The sample carries roughly 670,000 distinct CDR3 sequences, roughly 20% recorded once. For these receptors, no antigen is known. Sequenced material: blood, either unsorted or a sorted T cell fraction (not recorded which). These receptors originate from a male donor with ankylosing spondylitis.

This clonotype has more than one count but fewer than ten. As DNA, the CDR3 is TGCGCCAGCAGCTGGACGTCGAACACCGGGGAGCTGTTTTTT. Its translation: CASSWTSNTGELFF. J is TRBJ2-2 and V is TRBV5-1; D not resolved. V was cut by 3 bases and J by 0 bases, with 6 bases left in between. Germline CDR1 SGHRS, CDR2 YFSETQ. The CDR3 covers 14 residues.

This clonotype was detected ten times or more. The chain carries TRBV20-1 and TRBJ2-3, with TRBD2 matching 7 bases. After removal of 0 bases from V and 4 bases from J, the junction contained 7 bases not matched to a gene. Germline CDR1 DFQATT, CDR2 SNEGSKA (reference sequence). The CDR3 spans 15 residues. The CDR3 nucleotides read TGCAGTGCTAGAGATGGCGGGGAGGGAGCAGATACGCAGTATTTT. The encoded protein is CSARDGGEGADTQYF.

The chain carries TRBV20-1 and TRBJ1-4, with TRBD1 matching over 8 bases. The CDR3 consists of 14 residues. Germline values: CDR1 DFQATT, CDR2 SNEGSKA (reference sequence). J gave up 8 bases and V 5 bases, and 10 bases lay outside the gene matches. CDR3 coding DNA: TGCAGTGCTCGTAGGGGACAGGTGCCAGAAAAACTGTTTTTT. Translated, it gives CSARRGQVPEKLFF.

The chain uses TRBV10-2 and TRBJ1-1; D gene ambiguous. Trimming stripped 7 bases from V and 1 base from J, with 7 bases between. CDR1 and CDR2 (germline): WSHSY, SAAADI. The CDR3 loop spans 12 amino acids. CDR3 protein: CASKAANTEAFF. CDR3 nucleotides: TGCGCCAGCAAGGCAGCGAACACTGAAGCTTTCTTT.

This chain links TRBV9 with TRBJ1-1; weak D call: TRBD1 (5 bases). V was clipped by 0 bases and J by 4 bases, with 7 bases between them. The CDR3 is made up of 13 amino acids. Per germline, CDR1 SGDLS and CDR2 YYNGEE. CDR3 nucleotide sequence: TGTGCCAGCAGCGTAGGGGGGACCACTGAAGCTTTCTTT. This encodes CASSVGGTTEAFF.

The sample holds a few counts of this clonotype. The chain joins TRBV7-9 to TRBJ2-7; possible D gene TRBD1, 6 bases. Per germline, CDR1 SEHNR and CDR2 FQNEAQ (reference sequence). Trimming removed 5 bases at V and 2 bases at J, with 22 bases between. The CDR3 loop spans 17 amino acids. The CDR3 here is CASSPFPLDRTPYEQYF. The CDR3 DNA reads as TGTGCCAGCAGCCCCTTCCCCTTAGACAGGACTCCCTACGAGCAGTACTTC.

J is TRBJ2-5 and V is TRBV2; tentative D call: TRBD2 (6 bases). This CDR3 has 12 residues. Per germline, CDR1 SNHLY and CDR2 FYNNEI. V gave up 10 bases and J gave up 3 bases, with 12 bases separating them. Here the CDR3 reads CATTRGKETQYF. CDR3 DNA: TGTGCCACAACGCGGGGAAAAGAGACCCAGTACTTC.

V and J are TRBV10-3 and TRBJ1-1; D is unresolved. The CDR3 consists of 17 residues. V shed 10 bases and J shed 1 base, with 25 bases lying between them. Germline V lookup: CDR1 ENHRY, CDR2 SYGVKD. CDR3 protein: CATAPGKLPEWNTEAFF. CDR3 coding DNA: TGTGCCACCGCCCCCGGTAAGCTGCCGGAATGGAACACTGAAGCTTTCTTT.

This clonotype was found many times. The genes are TRBV12-3 or TRBV12-4 and TRBJ2-5; 7 bases line up with TRBD1. The CDR3 is 14 residues long. J gave up 2 bases and V 4 bases, and 4 bases lay outside the gene matches. The CDR3 nucleotides are TGTGCCAGCAGTTCTTGGACAGGACAAGAGACCCAGTACTTC. Protein sequence: CASSSWTGQETQYF.

This clonotype appeared many times. CDR3 coding DNA: TGCAGTGCTAGAGAGGACAGGGACTACGAGCAGTACTTC. It specifies CSAREDRDYEQYF. The chain links TRBV20-1 to TRBJ2-7; 8 bases fit TRBD1. CDR3 length equals 13 residues. The germline V gene encodes CDR1 DFQATT and CDR2 SNEGSKA (reference sequence). V lost 0 bases and J lost 3; bases outside the gene matches: 1.